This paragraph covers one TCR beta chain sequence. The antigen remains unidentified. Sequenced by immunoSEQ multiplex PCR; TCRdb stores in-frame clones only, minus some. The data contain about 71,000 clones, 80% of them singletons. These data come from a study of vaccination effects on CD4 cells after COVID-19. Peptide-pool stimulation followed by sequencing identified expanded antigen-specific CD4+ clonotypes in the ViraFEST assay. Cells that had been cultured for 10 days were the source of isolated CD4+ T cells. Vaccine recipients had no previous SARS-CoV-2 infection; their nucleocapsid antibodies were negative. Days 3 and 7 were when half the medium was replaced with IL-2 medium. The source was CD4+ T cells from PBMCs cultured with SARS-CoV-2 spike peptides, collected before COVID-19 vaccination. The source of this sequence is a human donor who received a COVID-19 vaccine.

The CDR3 sequence: CSASYRRWGEAGNTEAFF. CDR3 sequence (DNA): TGCAGTGCTAGTTATAGAAGGTGGGGGGAAGCCGGGAACACTGAAGCTTTCTTT. The rearrangement joins TRBV20-1 to TRBJ1-1, with a weak D call TRBD1 (5 bases). This CDR3 is 18 amino acids long. Trimming cost V 3 bases and J 1 base, with 24 bases left between them. CDR1 is DFQATT, CDR2 SNEGSKA, per germline (reference sequence).